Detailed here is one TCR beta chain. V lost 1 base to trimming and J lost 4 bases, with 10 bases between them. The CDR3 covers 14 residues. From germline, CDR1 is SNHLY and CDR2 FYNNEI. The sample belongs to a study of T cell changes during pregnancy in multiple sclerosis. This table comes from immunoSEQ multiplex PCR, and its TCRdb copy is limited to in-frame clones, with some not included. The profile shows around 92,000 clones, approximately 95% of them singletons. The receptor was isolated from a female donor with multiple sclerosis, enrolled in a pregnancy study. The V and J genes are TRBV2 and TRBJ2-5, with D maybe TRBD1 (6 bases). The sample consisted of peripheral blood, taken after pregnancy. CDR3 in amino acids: CASSEVGGVETQYF. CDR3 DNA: TGTGCCAGCAGTGAAGTAGGGGGAGTAGAGACCCAGTACTTC.